This T cell receptor beta chain was recovered during a study of cytomegalovirus exposure and HLA in healthy donors. Study-level findings and limits: Reports described diagnosis of cytomegalovirus status by the classifier as highly specific and sensitive. Many donors shared some public TCRs, even though most TCR sequences were rare. Altogether, more than 150 TCR beta chains were recorded as cytomegalovirus-associated.

Using immunoSEQ multiplex PCR, the repertoire was profiled, and TCRdb retains in-frame clones only, with some absent. The table records 200,000 or so clones, 75% to 95% of them present only once. A remark on this clone: What it recognizes is unknown.

V shed 2 bases and J 2 bases; nucleotides not matched to a gene: 1. The CDR3 length is 15 residues. The germline gives CDR1 MGHRA, CDR2 YSYEKL. The sample was PBMCs. The receptor's source is a woman under 30 in good health and CMV-seronegative. The chain joins TRBV4-1 to TRBJ2-7, with TRBD2 matching 12 bases. This CDR3 reads CASSQLAGGPYEQYF. CDR3 DNA: TGCGCCAGCAGCCAACTAGCGGGAGGGCCCTACGAGCAGTACTTC.